Listed below are T cell receptor beta chains from one sample, sequenced in a study of blood T cell repertoires in COVID-19. Method: immunoSEQ multiplex PCR; TCRdb's copy keeps in-frame clones and lacks some. This repertoire shows 250,000 to 300,000 clones, around 87% found once; its top ten account for 3.6%. The sample was peripheral blood. Receptors originate from a man aged 18 to 29 with active or convalescent COVID-19. Both conserved end residues are part of each CDR3. The D gene is left open where the match is weak. Clone size appears in some rows only: once, few, many, or a class for an expanded clone.

abundance,j_gene,v_gene,d_gene,CDR3aa,CDR3nt
NA,TRBJ2-5,TRBV2,TRBD2,CASSELAGGAETQYF,TGTGCCAGCAGTGAACTGGCGGGGGGAGCGGAGACCCAGTACTTC
NA,TRBJ1-6,TRBV19,TRBD1,CASSSPGTGSTRGSPLHF,TGTGCCAGTAGTAGTCCCGGGACAGGCTCAACGAGGGGTTCACCCCTCCACTTT
many,TRBJ2-5,TRBV11-3,TRBD1,CASSSRDRDETQYF,TGTGCCAGCAGCTCCCGGGACAGGGACGAGACCCAGTACTTC
NA,TRBJ1-1,TRBV27,NA,CASSLRAGGLSNTEAFF,TGTGCCAGCAGTTTAAGGGCGGGGGGTCTTTCGAACACTGAAGCTTTCTTT
NA,TRBJ2-7,TRBV14,TRBD1,CASSLNPGQGAPYEQYF,TGTGCCAGCAGCCTGAACCCGGGACAGGGGGCCCCCTACGAGCAGTACTTC
NA,TRBJ2-7,TRBV5-5,NA,CASSLGGYEQYF,TGTGCCAGCAGCTTGGGCGGTTACGAGCAGTACTTC
NA,TRBJ2-7,TRBV9,NA,CASSVGGGATYEQYF,TGTGCCAGCAGCGTCGGTGGGGGCGCCACCTACGAGCAGTACTTC
NA,TRBJ1-5,TRBV12-5,NA,CASGLVSGARNQPQHF,TGTGCTAGTGGTTTGGTCTCAGGGGCTCGCAATCAGCCCCAGCATTTT
few,TRBJ1-3,TRBV2,NA,CASSPGRDTIYF,TGTGCCAGCTCCCCGGGCAGGGACACCATATATTTT
NA,TRBJ2-3,TRBV11-3,NA,CASSFRQTGLTDTQYF,TGTGCCAGCAGCTTCAGACAGACAGGTTTAACAGATACGCAGTATTTT
NA,TRBJ2-3,TRBV7-6,TRBD2,CASSLSGGSTDTQYF,TGTGCCAGCAGCCTAAGCGGGGGGAGCACAGATACGCAGTATTTT
once,TRBJ2-3,TRBV27,TRBD2,CASSPRTVLAGSTDTQYF,TGTGCCAGCAGTCCCCGGACAGTACTAGCGGGAAGCACAGATACGCAGTATTTT
NA,TRBJ1-5,TRBV6-4,NA,CASSEQGNQPQHF,TGTGCCAGCAGTGAACAGGGCAATCAGCCCCAGCATTTT
NA,TRBJ1-4,TRBV5-4,NA,CASSLRGRAEKLFF,TGTGCCAGCAGCTTGAGGGGCAGAGCTGAAAAACTGTTTTTT
NA,TRBJ2-5,TRBV5-1,NA,CASRFRETQYF,TGCGCCAGCAGATTTCGGGAGACCCAGTACTTC
NA,TRBJ2-3,TRBV7-3,NA,CASSSRGKSTDTQYF,TGTGCCAGCAGCTCGAGGGGGAAGAGCACAGATACGCAGTATTTT
few,TRBJ1-3,TRBV7-6,TRBD1,CASSPTPGQGWSNTIYF,TGTGCCAGCAGCCCTACACCGGGACAGGGGTGGAGTAACACCATATATTTT
NA,TRBJ1-1,TRBV15,NA,CATSTYGGMGTEAFF,TGTGCCACCAGCACATACGGGGGGATGGGCACTGAAGCTTTCTTT
NA,TRBJ1-3,TRBV28,NA,CASSLTGNSGNTIYF,TGTGCCAGCAGTTTAACAGGGAACTCTGGAAACACCATATATTTT
NA,TRBJ2-3,TRBV3-1/TRBV3-2,TRBD2,CASSSDRTSGIPDTQYF,TGTGCCAGCAGTTCCGACCGGACTAGCGGAATCCCCGATACGCAGTATTTT
NA,TRBJ2-7,TRBV3-1/TRBV3-2,NA,CASSPRPAYGDEQYF,TGTGCCAGCAGCCCGAGGCCAGCGTACGGGGACGAGCAGTACTTC
NA,TRBJ1-5,TRBV28,NA,CASSYRESNQPQHF,TGTGCCAGCAGCTACAGGGAAAGCAATCAGCCCCAGCATTTT